Listed below are T cell receptor beta chains from one sample, sequenced in a study of blood T cell repertoires in COVID-19. Using immunoSEQ multiplex PCR, the repertoire was profiled, and TCRdb retains in-frame clones only, with some absent. The sample lists under 450,000 clones, 80% to 85% occurring once. Material for sequencing was PBMCs or T cells enriched from blood (not recorded which). The receptor set was obtained from a woman in her fifties or sixties who had recovered from COVID-19. CDR3s include the opening cysteine and the closing phenylalanine or tryptophan.

v_gene	j_gene	CDR3aa
TRBV11-2	TRBJ2-5	CASSRPGPEETQYF
TRBV4-1	TRBJ1-2	CASSQETGRNYGYTF
TRBV30	TRBJ1-1	CAWSGRGDTEAFF
TRBV25-1	TRBJ1-5	CASSESGDSNQPQHF
TRBV3-1/TRBV3-2	TRBJ2-5	CASSQVPIRETQYF
TRBV6-2/TRBV6-3	TRBJ2-6	CASSPITSSGANVLTF
TRBV30	TRBJ1-3	CAWSLGSSGNTIYF
TRBV9	TRBJ2-7	CASSVGEGRKEQYF
TRBV30	TRBJ2-3	CAWSVRGLAGGIADTQYF
TRBV4-2	TRBJ2-1	CASSQTSGGRSYNEQFF
TRBV4-1	TRBJ2-7	CASSLTRTGATYEQYF
TRBV19	TRBJ1-5	CASNPSLEQPQHF
TRBV15	TRBJ1-1	CATSRATGAGLNTEAFF
TRBV9	TRBJ2-1	CASSGTRSREQFF
TRBV6-6	TRBJ1-1	CASSPEGSANTEAFF
TRBV5-1	TRBJ2-1	CASSLEVSGYNEQFF
TRBV28	TRBJ2-4	CASRAPAGNIQYF
TRBV5-1	TRBJ2-7	CASSWTGVPYEQYF
TRBV12-3/TRBV12-4	TRBJ1-4	CASTKGTEEKLFF
TRBV6-5	TRBJ2-7	CASRGLGRSYEQYF
TRBV5-1	TRBJ1-1	CASSLDGQGLNTEAFF
TRBV10-2	TRBJ1-4	CASSERLATNEKLFF
TRBV6-5	TRBJ1-1	CACVVLNTEAFF
TRBV28	TRBJ1-1	CASSFPQGWTEAFF
TRBV6-2/TRBV6-3	TRBJ1-4	CASSYPDRVNLEGKLFF
TRBV6-2/TRBV6-3	TRBJ1-5	CASSRTDSNQPQHF
TRBV5-4	TRBJ2-2	CASSTDTGTGNSGELFF
TRBV5-4	TRBJ2-3	CASSLVAGGADTQYF
TRBV12-3/TRBV12-4	TRBJ1-1	CASSPGQFQAFF
TRBV5-6	TRBJ1-1	CASSKGAGDTEAFF
TRBV19	TRBJ1-1	CASTKGTGEAFF
TRBV7-9	TRBJ2-5	CASSLAQGIQETQYF
TRBV15	TRBJ2-5	CATSLSGGASETQYF
TRBV27	TRBJ1-2	CASSFRGQGGGYTF
TRBV7-2	TRBJ1-2	CASSFDTSYGYTF
TRBV18	TRBJ2-3	CASSQWGQISTDTQYF
TRBV30	TRBJ1-5	CAWSPREGRVAQPQHF
TRBV29-1	TRBJ2-2	CSVGAGQTNTGELFF
TRBV7-2	TRBJ2-5	CASSFPRDRVYQETQYF
TRBV7-2	TRBJ1-2	CASSSDRGLSGYTF
TRBV6-5	TRBJ1-1	CASSSWSPHPNTEAFF
TRBV7-2	TRBJ2-1	CASSLAAGASYNEQFF
TRBV7-2	TRBJ1-4	CASTLGTYEKLFF
TRBV12-5	TRBJ2-1	CASGSRAGPDEQFF
TRBV29-1	TRBJ2-5	CSVEESEETQYF
TRBV4-3	TRBJ1-4	CASSQVTGLGNEKLFF
TRBV7-2	TRBJ1-5	CASSLGGAILQPQHF
TRBV30	TRBJ1-2	CAWFYLSRGFHYGYTF